This TCR beta chain is drawn from a study of T-cell reconstitution after alpha-beta-depleted transplantation in children. The CDR3 spans 12 residues. The ends were cut back, 7 bases at V and 6 bases at J, with 9 bases in the middle. Germline-derived CDR1 and CDR2 are MDHEN and SYDVKM. Details on this clonotype: Its antigen remains unidentified.

Study results and limitations: One year after transplant, T-cell counts and diversity came mostly from newly produced T cells.

The library targeted TCRbeta and was prepared with unique molecular identifiers. MiXCR, run by TCRdb on the PCR reads, gives a single entry per CDR3 protein. Of some 460,000 distinct CDR3 sequences in the sample, about a sixth were seen once. This sequence originates from a boy younger than two who had a stem cell transplant for Wiskott-Aldrich syndrome, so the T cells may come from the graft donor. This material consisted of PBMCs, mostly from graft donor cells, taken 360 days after TCRalphabeta/CD19-depleted stem cell transplant. The V and J genes are TRBV28 and TRBJ2-2; D is unclear. CDR3 loop: CASISNPGELFF. The CDR3 nucleotides read TGTGCCAGCATCTCTAATCCCGGGGAGCTGTTTTTT.